This T cell receptor (beta chain) derives from a study of shared clonotypes between healthy human individuals. Study details: For every donor, three CD4 naive, three CD4 memory, two CD8 naive and one CD8 memory plates were used. General observations from the study: Across subsets, estimated richness was generally greater for naive than for memory populations.

When replicate PCRs were run on sorted subsets, they used 200 to 250 ng DNA, about 30,000 T cell genomes. Sequenced by immunoSEQ multiplex PCR; TCRdb stores in-frame clones only, minus some. Of around 2,100,000 clones in the sample, approximately 94% were seen once. This CDR3 is built from 13 residues. Per the germline V gene, CDR1 is MDHEN and CDR2 is SYDVKM. V was cut by 5 bases and J by 3 bases, with 10 bases left in between. For this clone: Antigen specificity is unknown.

As defined, naive CD8 cells were CD45RO-negative and positively selected for CCR7, with terminally differentiated effector memory CD45RA+ cells excluded. All the donors were Caucasian adults who lived in Nashville, Tennessee. This TCR was sampled from a man younger than 35 in good health. The genes are TRBV28 and TRBJ1-2; D remains ambiguous. The sequenced sample consisted of naive CD8+ T cells sorted from blood. CDR3 coding DNA: TGTGCCAGCAGTACGGGGTTTTACTATGGCTACACCTTC. This sequence encodes CASSTGFYYGYTF.